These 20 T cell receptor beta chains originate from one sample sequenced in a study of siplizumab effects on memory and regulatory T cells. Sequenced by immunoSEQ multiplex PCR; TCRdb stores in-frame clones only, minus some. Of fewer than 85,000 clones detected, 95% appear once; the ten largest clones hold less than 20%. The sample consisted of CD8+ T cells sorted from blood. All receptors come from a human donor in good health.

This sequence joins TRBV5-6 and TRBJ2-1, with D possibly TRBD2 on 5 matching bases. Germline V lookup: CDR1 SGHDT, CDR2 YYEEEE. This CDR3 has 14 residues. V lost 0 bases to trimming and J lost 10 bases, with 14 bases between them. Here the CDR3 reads CASSLVLAPGEQFF. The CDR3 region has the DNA TGTGCCAGCAGCTTGGTCCTAGCCCCAGGCGAGCAGTTCTTC.

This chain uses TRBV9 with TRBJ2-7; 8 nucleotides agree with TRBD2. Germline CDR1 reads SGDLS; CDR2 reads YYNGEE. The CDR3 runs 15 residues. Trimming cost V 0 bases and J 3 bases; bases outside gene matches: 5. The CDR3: CASSVASGSNYEQYF. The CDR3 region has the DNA TGTGCCAGCAGCGTAGCGAGCGGGAGTAACTACGAGCAGTACTTC.

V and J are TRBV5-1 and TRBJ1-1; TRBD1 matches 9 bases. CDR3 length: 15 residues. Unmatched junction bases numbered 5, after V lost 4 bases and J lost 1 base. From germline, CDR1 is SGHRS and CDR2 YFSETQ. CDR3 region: CASSPWTGANTEAFF. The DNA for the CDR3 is TGCGCCAGCAGCCCCTGGACAGGGGCGAACACTGAAGCTTTCTTT.

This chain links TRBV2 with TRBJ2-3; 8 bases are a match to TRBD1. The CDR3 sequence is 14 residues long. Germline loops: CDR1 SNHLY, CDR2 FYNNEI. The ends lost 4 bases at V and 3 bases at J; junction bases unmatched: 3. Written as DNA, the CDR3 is TGTGCCAGCAGTGCAGACAGGGGAACAGATACGCAGTATTTT. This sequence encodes CASSADRGTDTQYF.

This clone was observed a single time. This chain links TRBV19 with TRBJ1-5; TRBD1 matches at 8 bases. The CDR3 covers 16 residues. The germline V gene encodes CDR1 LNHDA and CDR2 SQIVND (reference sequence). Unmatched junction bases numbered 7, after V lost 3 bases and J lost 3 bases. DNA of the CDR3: TGTGCCAGTAGTATTTTGACAGGGGTGGACAATCAGCCCCAGCATTTT. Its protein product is CASSILTGVDNQPQHF.

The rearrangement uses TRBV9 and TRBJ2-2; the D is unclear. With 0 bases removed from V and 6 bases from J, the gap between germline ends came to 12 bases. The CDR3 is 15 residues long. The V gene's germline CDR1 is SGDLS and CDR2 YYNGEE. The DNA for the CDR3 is TGTGCCAGCAGCGTAGCCTTGAAAGGCTCCGGGGAGCTGTTTTTT. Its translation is CASSVALKGSGELFF.

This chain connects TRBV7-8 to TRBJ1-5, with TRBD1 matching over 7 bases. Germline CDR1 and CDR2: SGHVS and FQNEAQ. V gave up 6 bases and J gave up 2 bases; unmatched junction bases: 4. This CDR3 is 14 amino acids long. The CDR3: CASRSGQGNQPQHF. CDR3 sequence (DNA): TGTGCCAGCAGGAGTGGACAGGGCAATCAGCCCCAGCATTTT.

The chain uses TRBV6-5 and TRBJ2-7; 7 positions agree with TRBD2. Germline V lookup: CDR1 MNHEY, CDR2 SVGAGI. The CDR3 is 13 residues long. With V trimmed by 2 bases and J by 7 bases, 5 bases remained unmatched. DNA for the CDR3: TGTGCCAGCAGTTACCTTGGACTAGAGGAGCAGTACTTC. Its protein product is CASSYLGLEEQYF.

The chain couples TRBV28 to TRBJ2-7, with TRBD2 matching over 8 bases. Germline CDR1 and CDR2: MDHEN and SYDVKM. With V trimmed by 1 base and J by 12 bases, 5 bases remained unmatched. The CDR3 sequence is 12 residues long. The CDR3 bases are TGTGCCAGCAGTTTATTAGCGGGGCCGCTGTACTTC. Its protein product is CASSLLAGPLYF.

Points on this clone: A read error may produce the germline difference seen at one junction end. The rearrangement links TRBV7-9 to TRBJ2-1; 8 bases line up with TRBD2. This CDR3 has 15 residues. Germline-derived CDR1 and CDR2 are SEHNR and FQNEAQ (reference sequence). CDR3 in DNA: TGTGCCAGCGGCTTCAGTAGCGGGAAGTACAATGAGCAGTTCTTC. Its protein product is CASGFSSGKYNEQFF.

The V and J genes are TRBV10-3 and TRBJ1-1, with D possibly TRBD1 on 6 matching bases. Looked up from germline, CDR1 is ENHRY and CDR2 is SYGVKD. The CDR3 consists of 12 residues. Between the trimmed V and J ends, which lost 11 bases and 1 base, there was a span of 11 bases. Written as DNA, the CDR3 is TGTGCCGCGACAGGCGAGAACACTGAAGCTTTCTTT. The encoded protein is CAATGENTEAFF.

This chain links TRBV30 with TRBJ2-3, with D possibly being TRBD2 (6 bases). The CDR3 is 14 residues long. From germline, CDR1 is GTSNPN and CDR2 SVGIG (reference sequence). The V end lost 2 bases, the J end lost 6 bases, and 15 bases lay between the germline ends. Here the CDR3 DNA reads TGTGCCTGGAGTTTAACTAGCCTGGTGGATACGCAGTATTTT. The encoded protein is CAWSLTSLVDTQYF.

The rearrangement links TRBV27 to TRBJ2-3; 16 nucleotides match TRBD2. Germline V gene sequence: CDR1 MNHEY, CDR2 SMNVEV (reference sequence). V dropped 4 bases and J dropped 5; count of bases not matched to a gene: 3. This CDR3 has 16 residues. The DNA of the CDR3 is TGTGCCAGCAGTTCCGGGACTAGCGGGAGGGAAGATACGCAGTATTTT. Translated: CASSSGTSGREDTQYF.

CDR3 in amino acids: CASSLASGPPDTQYF. CDR3 coding DNA: TGTGCCAGCAGCTTGGCTAGCGGCCCACCAGATACGCAGTATTTT. The chain is built from TRBV5-4 and TRBJ2-3, with TRBD2 matching over 7 bases. Germline CDR1 reads SGHNT; CDR2 reads YYREEE (reference sequence). The length of the CDR3 is 15 residues. V lost 0 bases and J lost 4; bases outside the gene matches: 5.

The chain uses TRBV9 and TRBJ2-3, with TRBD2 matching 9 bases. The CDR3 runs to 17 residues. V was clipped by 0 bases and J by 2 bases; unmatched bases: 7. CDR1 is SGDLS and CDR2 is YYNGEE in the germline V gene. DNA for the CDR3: TGTGCCAGCAGCGTAGCTACGGAGCGGGAGGACACAGATACGCAGTATTTT. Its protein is CASSVATEREDTDTQYF.

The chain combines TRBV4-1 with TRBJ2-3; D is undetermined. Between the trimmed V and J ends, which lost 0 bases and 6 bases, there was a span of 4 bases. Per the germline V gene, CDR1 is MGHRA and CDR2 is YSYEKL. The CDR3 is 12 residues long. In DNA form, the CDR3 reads TGCGCCAGCAGCCAAGAAGGGGATACGCAGTATTTT. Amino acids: CASSQEGDTQYF.

CDR3: CASTEAFQETQYF. DNA of the CDR3: TGTGCCAGCACAGAGGCCTTCCAAGAGACCCAGTACTTC. The chain couples TRBV25-1 to TRBJ2-5; D ambiguous. V gave up 7 bases and J gave up 1 base, with 10 bases separating them. From germline, CDR1 is MGHDK and CDR2 SYGVNS. The CDR3 spans 13 residues.

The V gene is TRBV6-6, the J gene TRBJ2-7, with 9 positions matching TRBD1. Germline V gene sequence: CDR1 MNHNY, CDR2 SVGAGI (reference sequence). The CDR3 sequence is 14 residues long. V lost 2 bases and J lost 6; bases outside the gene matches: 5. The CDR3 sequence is CASSYGDRAPEQYF. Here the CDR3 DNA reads TGTGCCAGCAGTTACGGGGACAGGGCCCCCGAGCAGTACTTC.

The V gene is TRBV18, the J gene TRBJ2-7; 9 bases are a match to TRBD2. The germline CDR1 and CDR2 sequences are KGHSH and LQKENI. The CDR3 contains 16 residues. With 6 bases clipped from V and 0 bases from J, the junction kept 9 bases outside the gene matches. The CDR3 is CASSRGLANSSYEQYF. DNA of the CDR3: TGTGCCAGCTCCCGCGGACTAGCGAACAGCTCCTACGAGCAGTACTTC.

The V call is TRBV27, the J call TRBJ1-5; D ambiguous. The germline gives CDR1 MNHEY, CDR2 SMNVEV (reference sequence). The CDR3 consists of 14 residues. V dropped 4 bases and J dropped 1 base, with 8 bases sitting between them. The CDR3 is CASSSHISNQPQHF. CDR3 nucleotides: TGTGCCAGCAGTTCTCACATAAGCAATCAGCCCCAGCATTTT.